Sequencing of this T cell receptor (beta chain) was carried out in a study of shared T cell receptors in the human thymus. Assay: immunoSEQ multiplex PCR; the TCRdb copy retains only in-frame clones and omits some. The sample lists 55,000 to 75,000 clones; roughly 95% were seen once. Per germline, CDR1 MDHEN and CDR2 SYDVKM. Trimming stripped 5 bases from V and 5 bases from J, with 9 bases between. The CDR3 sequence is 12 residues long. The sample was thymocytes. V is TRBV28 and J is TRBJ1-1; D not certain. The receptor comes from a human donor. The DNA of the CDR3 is TGTGCCAGCAGTCGAGACGGAACTGAAGCTTTCTTT. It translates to CASSRDGTEAFF. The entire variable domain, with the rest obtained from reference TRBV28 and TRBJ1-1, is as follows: DVKVTQSSRYLVKRTGEKVFLECVQDMDHENMFWYRQDPGLGLRLIYFSYDVKMKEKGDIPEGYSVSREKKERFSLILESASTNQTSMYLCASSRDGTEAFFGQGTRLTVV.